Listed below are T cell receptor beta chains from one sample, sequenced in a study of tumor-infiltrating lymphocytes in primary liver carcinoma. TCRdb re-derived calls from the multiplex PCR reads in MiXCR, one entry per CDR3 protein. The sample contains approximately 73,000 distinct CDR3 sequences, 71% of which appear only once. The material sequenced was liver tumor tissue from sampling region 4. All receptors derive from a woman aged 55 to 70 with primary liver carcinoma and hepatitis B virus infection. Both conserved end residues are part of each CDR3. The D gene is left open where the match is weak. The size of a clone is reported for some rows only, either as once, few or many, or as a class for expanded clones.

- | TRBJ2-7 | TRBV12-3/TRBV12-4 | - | TGTGCCAGCAGTTTAGCGAGTTGGCTGAGCTCGGTGGACTACGTGCAGTGCTTC | CASSLASWLSSVDYVQCF
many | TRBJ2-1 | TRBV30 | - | TGTGCCTGGAGTAAGAGCGGGCCCTACAATGAGCAGTTCTTC | CAWSKSGPYNEQFF
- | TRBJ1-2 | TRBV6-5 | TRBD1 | TGTGCCAGCAGTCCCAATAGGACAGGGGAGGGTCCTAATGGCTACACCTTC | CASSPNRTGEGPNGYTF
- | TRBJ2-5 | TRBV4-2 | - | TGTGCCTGCAGCCAAGATGAGATTCTGAAGACCCAGTACTTC | CACSQDEILKTQYF
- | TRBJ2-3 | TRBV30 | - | TGTGTCTGGAGTATACGGACACTAAGATCCGATACCCAGTATTTT | CVWSIRTLRSDTQYF
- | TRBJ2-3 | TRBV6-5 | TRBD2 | TGTGCCAACAGTTCAAGCGGGAGTAGGCCAGATATGCAGTATTTT | CANSSSGSRPDMQYF
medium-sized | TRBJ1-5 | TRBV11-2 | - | TGTGCCAGCAGCTTAGATCGGAATCAGCCCCAGCATTTT | CASSLDRNQPQHF
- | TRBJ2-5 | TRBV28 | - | TGTGCCAGCAGTTTCGCACGTCCCGTATGGGAGACCCAGTACTTC | CASSFARPVWETQYF
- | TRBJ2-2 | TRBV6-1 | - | TGTGCCAGCAGACGTGTCAGGAACACCTGGGAGCTGTTTTTT | CASRRVRNTWELFF
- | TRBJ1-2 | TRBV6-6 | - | - | CVSSLDRNYGCTF